These T cell receptor beta chains were read from a single sample in a study of blood T cell repertoires in COVID-19. Assay used: immunoSEQ multiplex PCR; TCRdb lists only in-frame clones, some missing. The sample has 110,000 or so clones, 75% to 90% seen once. The specimen sequenced was peripheral blood. The receptors here all came from a middle-aged woman with acute or convalescent COVID-19. Each CDR3 is given with its conserved first and last residue. The order of the fields is V gene, J gene, clone size, D gene, CDR3 protein, CDR3 DNA. The D gene is left open where the match is weak. Clone size is stated in some rows and not others, as once, few, many or a class when expanded.

TRBV11-2	TRBJ2-1	NA	NA	CASGLTGKRHNEQFF	TGTGCCAGCGGATTAACAGGGAAGAGGCACAATGAGCAGTTCTTC
TRBV30	TRBJ1-2	NA	NA	CAWSVQAGYGYTF	TGTGCCTGGAGTGTACAGGCTGGATATGGCTACACCTTC
TRBV3-1/TRBV3-2	TRBJ2-3	NA	TRBD1	CASSQPPGTGNTDTQYF	TGTGCCAGCAGCCAGCCGCCCGGGACAGGGAACACAGATACGCAGTATTTT
TRBV7-8	TRBJ2-2	NA	TRBD2	CASSWTSGDAGELFF	TGTGCCAGCAGCTGGACTAGCGGGGACGCCGGGGAGCTGTTTTTT
TRBV19	TRBJ1-5	NA	TRBD1	CASRTGALGQANQPQHF	TGTGCCAGCAGAACGGGGGCCCTAGGACAGGCGAATCAGCCCCAGCATTTT
TRBV6-5	TRBJ1-5	NA	NA	CASSYSGGNQPQHF	TGTGCCAGCAGTTACTCAGGGGGCAATCAGCCCCAGCATTTT
TRBV6-1	TRBJ1-6	NA	NA	CASSEGDNSPLHF	TGTGCCAGCAGTGAAGGCGATAATTCACCCCTCCACTTT
TRBV3-1/TRBV3-2	TRBJ1-2	NA	TRBD1	CASSPAPTGMGVYGYTF	TGTGCCAGCAGCCCGGCCCCGACAGGGATGGGGGTCTATGGCTACACCTTC
TRBV5-6	TRBJ2-3	NA	TRBD2	CASSPGLAGGVTDTQYF	TGTGCCAGCAGCCCGGGGCTAGCGGGGGGGGTCACAGATACGCAGTATTTT
TRBV5-1	TRBJ2-7	NA	NA	CASSFGTLDEQYF	TGCGCCAGCAGCTTCGGGACTCTCGACGAGCAGTACTTC
TRBV30	TRBJ2-1	NA	NA	CAWMRDNEQFF	TGTGCCTGGATGAGGGACAATGAGCAGTTCTTC
TRBV6-4	TRBJ1-1	few	TRBD1	CASSDSTGGNTEAFF	TGTGCCAGCAGTGACTCAACAGGGGGGAACACTGAAGCTTTCTTT
TRBV7-6	TRBJ1-4	NA	NA	CASSLVGETNEKLFF	TGTGCCAGCAGCTTAGTCGGGGAAACTAATGAAAAACTGTTTTTT
TRBV5-6	TRBJ1-1	NA	TRBD1	CASSVGQPRTEAFF	TGTGCCAGCAGCGTGGGACAGCCTCGGACTGAAGCTTTCTTT
TRBV3-1/TRBV3-2	TRBJ2-7	NA	TRBD2	CASSQRGGGEQYF	TGTGCCAGCAGCCAACGGGGGGGCGGGGAGCAGTACTTC
TRBV3-1/TRBV3-2	TRBJ2-7	NA	NA	CASSQVYHEQYF	TGTGCCAGCAGCCAAGTCTACCACGAGCAGTACTTC
TRBV18	TRBJ2-1	NA	NA	CASSVTSPNEQFF	TGTGCCAGCTCAGTGACTAGTCCAAATGAGCAGTTCTTC
TRBV5-1	TRBJ1-2	NA	NA	CASSLEGPGNYGYTF	TGCGCCAGCAGCTTGGAAGGCCCAGGGAACTATGGCTACACCTTC
TRBV4-1	TRBJ1-1	NA	NA	CASSQLRNTEAFF	TGCGCCAGCAGCCAACTGAGGAACACTGAAGCTTTCTTT
TRBV28	TRBJ2-1	NA	TRBD2	CASTIAGGERNEQFF	TGTGCCAGCACCATAGCGGGGGGCGAAAGGAATGAGCAGTTCTTC
TRBV5-1	TRBJ1-6	few	TRBD1	CASSLVEGQDSPLHF	TGCGCCAGCAGCTTGGTTGAGGGACAGGATTCACCCCTCCACTTT
TRBV7-2	TRBJ2-5	NA	TRBD2	CASSLGGTSRKTQYF	TGTGCCAGCAGCTTAGGGGGGACTAGTCGCAAGACCCAGTACTTC
TRBV4-1	TRBJ1-2	NA	TRBD1	CASSQTGQGHGYTF	TGCGCCAGCAGCCAAACTGGACAGGGACATGGCTACACCTTC
TRBV5-4	TRBJ2-7	NA	TRBD2	CASSFLAGGHYEQYF	TGTGCCAGCAGCTTCCTAGCGGGGGGACACTACGAGCAGTACTTC
TRBV2	TRBJ1-1	NA	NA	CASSYRTEAFF	TGTGCCAGCAGCTACCGGACTGAAGCTTTCTTT
TRBV2	TRBJ1-6	NA	NA	CASSLRQPNSPLHF	TGTGCCAGCAGTCTGAGACAGCCTAACTCACCCCTCCACTTT
TRBV7-8	TRBJ1-5	NA	NA	CASSPPGHFSNQPQHF	TGTGCCAGCAGCCCCCCGGGACACTTTAGCAATCAGCCCCAGCATTTT
TRBV10-3	TRBJ1-1	NA	NA	CAISKQISTEAFF	TGTGCCATCAGCAAACAGATATCCACTGAAGCTTTCTTT
TRBV19	TRBJ2-7	NA	TRBD2	CASSHGGGARGTYEQYF	TGTGCCAGTAGTCATGGCGGGGGGGCTCGCGGAACCTACGAGCAGTACTTC
TRBV2	TRBJ1-5	NA	NA	CASSERGTGYNQPQHF	TGTGCCAGCAGTGAAAGGGGGACGGGTTATAATCAGCCCCAGCATTTT
TRBV5-4	TRBJ2-2	NA	TRBD1	CASSPRQGADTGELFF	TGTGCCAGCAGCCCGCGACAGGGGGCGGACACCGGGGAGCTGTTTTTT
TRBV19	TRBJ2-7	NA	NA	CASSIRGVNEQYF	TGTGCCAGTAGTATCAGGGGAGTCAACGAGCAGTACTTC
TRBV18	TRBJ2-4	NA	NA	CASSPLDTAKNIQYF	TGTGCCAGCTCACCACTGGACACCGCCAAAAACATTCAGTACTTC
TRBV5-1	TRBJ1-1	NA	TRBD1	CASSLAPGTGGTEAFF	TGCGCCAGCAGCTTGGCTCCCGGGACAGGTGGCACTGAAGCTTTCTTT
TRBV6-5	TRBJ1-2	NA	TRBD1	CASRPQGPYGYTF	TGTGCCAGCAGGCCACAGGGGCCCTATGGCTACACCTTC
TRBV5-4	TRBJ1-1	NA	NA	CASSFAENTEAFF	TGTGCCAGCAGCTTCGCAGAGAACACTGAAGCTTTCTTT
TRBV15	TRBJ1-4	NA	NA	CATSRDRGSANEKLFF	TGTGCCACCAGCAGAGATCGGGGTTCGGCTAATGAAAAACTGTTTTTT
TRBV6-6	TRBJ1-6	NA	TRBD1	CASGGDRGLQNSPLHF	TGTGCCAGCGGGGGGGACAGGGGATTACAGAATTCACCCCTCCACTTT
TRBV7-2	TRBJ2-3	NA	TRBD2	CASSPRGGRGYSDTQYF	TGTGCCAGCAGCCCCCGGGGGGGGCGGGGTTACTCAGATACGCAGTATTTT
TRBV4-1	TRBJ2-3	NA	NA	CASSQDGPTGSPRPQYF	TGCGCCAGCAGCCAAGATGGGCCAACGGGGTCACCTCGGCCGCAGTATTTT
TRBV5-1	TRBJ2-1	NA	TRBD2	CASSPTSSHEQFF	TGCGCCAGCAGCCCGACTAGCAGCCATGAGCAGTTCTTC
TRBV11-2	TRBJ1-1	NA	NA	CASSLTGLRAEAFF	TGTGCCAGCAGCTTGACCGGGTTGAGGGCTGAAGCTTTCTTT
TRBV19	TRBJ1-1	NA	TRBD1	CASSISRGGQNTEAFF	TGTGCCAGTAGTATCAGTCGAGGGGGCCAGAACACTGAAGCTTTCTTT
TRBV19	TRBJ1-2	NA	NA	CASNHRANYGYTF	TGTGCCAGTAATCACAGAGCCAACTATGGCTACACCTTC